The T cell receptor beta chain under discussion was sequenced for a study of cytomegalovirus exposure and HLA in healthy donors. The PCR employed 60 Vbeta primers together with 13 Jbeta primers. Generated by immunoSEQ multiplex PCR, the TCRdb table keeps only in-frame clones and is missing some. The sample consists of around 190,000 clones, around 77% of them appearing once. The germline CDR1 and CDR2 sequences are SGHRS and YFSETQ. V was pared by 4 bases and J by 0 bases, with 25 bases of the junction left unmatched. This CDR3 is 22 amino acids long. The TCR was taken from a man aged 60 to 75 in good health and CMV-seronegative. The chain recombines TRBV5-1 with TRBJ2-7, with 10 bases lining up with TRBD1. The sequenced sample consisted of PBMCs. CDR3 nucleotides: TGCGCCAGCAGCAGGGGGACAGGGGAGTTCGTACTGGGGAGGGACAGCTCCTACGAGCAGTACTTC. Translating it yields CASSRGTGEFVLGRDSSYEQYF. The full variable domain, rest sourced from reference TRBV5-1 and TRBJ2-7, is KAGVTQTPRYLIKTRGQQVTLSCSPISGHRSVSWYQQTPGQGLQFLFEYFSETQRNKGNFPGRFSGRQFSNSRSEMNVSTLELGDSALYLCASSRGTGEFVLGRDSSYEQYFGPGTRLTVT.